Presented here are 10 T cell receptor beta chains from one specimen sequenced in a study of tumour-infiltrating T cells in Burkitt lymphoma. Using immunoSEQ multiplex PCR, the repertoire was profiled, and TCRdb retains in-frame clones only, with some absent. Of about 10,000 clones listed, more than 55% are singletons. The sample comprised tumor tissue. The receptor source for this set is a human donor with diffuse large B-cell lymphoma.

The chain combines TRBV29-1 with TRBJ2-7, with D unclear. V was cut by 6 bases and J by 3 bases, with 15 bases left in between. In germline, CDR1 is SQVTM, CDR2 ANQGSEA. This CDR3 region has 13 residues. CDR3 DNA: TGCAGCGTAAGGTCTTCGCAAAACTACGAGCAGTACTTC. This translates into CSVRSSQNYEQYF.

In this sample, this clone turned up a few times. This sequence joins TRBV10-3 and TRBJ1-4; perhaps TRBD1 as D (6 bases). The germline gives CDR1 ENHRY, CDR2 SYGVKD. Trimming cost V 10 bases and J 6 bases, with 15 bases left between them. The CDR3 covers 13 residues. The CDR3 nucleotides are TGTGCCACCCAAGGGGGTGCTCATGAAAAACTGTTTTTT. Residues: CATQGGAHEKLFF.

The chain uses TRBV2 and TRBJ2-3, with D perhaps matching TRBD1 (5 bases). V was shortened by 10 bases and J by 6 bases, with 20 bases between the two germline ends. Germline V gene data show CDR1 as SNHLY and CDR2 as FYNNEI. This CDR3 has 14 amino acids. The CDR3, as DNA: TGTGCCACACAAACAATCAGGGCGGCCGATACGCAGTATTTT. Translation: CATQTIRAADTQYF.

This clone was seen more than once but under ten times. This sequence joins TRBV5-6 and TRBJ1-1, with a possible D match to TRBD1 (5 bases). Between the trimmed V and J ends, which lost 1 base and 3 bases, there was a span of 10 bases. The CDR3 runs 14 residues. Germline V CDR1 and CDR2: SGHDT, YYEEEE. DNA for the CDR3: TGTGCCAGCAGCTTGATCAGGGCGGACACTGAAGCTTTCTTT. It is translated as CASSLIRADTEAFF.

This sequence joins TRBV15 and TRBJ1-1; TRBD1 aligns across 9 bases. Per the germline V gene, CDR1 is LNHNV and CDR2 is YYDKDF (reference sequence). The CDR3 runs to 18 residues. V lost 1 base, J lost 6 bases, and 15 bases stayed unmatched. This CDR3 reads CATSRAGFGQGIRAEAFF. In DNA form, the CDR3 reads TGTGCCACCAGCAGAGCGGGGTTTGGACAGGGGATAAGGGCTGAAGCTTTCTTT.

V usage is TRBV5-6 and J usage is TRBJ2-7; possibly TRBD1 for D (6 bases). V was pared by 5 bases and J by 2 bases, with 11 bases between. The CDR3 has 13 residues. Germline V gene sequence: CDR1 SGHDT, CDR2 YYEEEE. CDR3 region: CASSSGTTYEQYF. DNA of the CDR3: TGTGCCAGCAGTTCCGGGACAACCTACGAGCAGTACTTC.

This clone was detected once. The chain links TRBV20-1 to TRBJ2-7, with 7 positions matching TRBD1. The trim removed 6 bases at V and 11 bases at J, leaving 10 bases unmatched. The germline V gene encodes CDR1 DFQATT and CDR2 SNEGSKA (reference sequence). The CDR3 length is 11 residues. In DNA, the CDR3 is TGCAGTGCGCAGGGACAGCTAAAGGAGTACTTC. Translated: CSAQGQLKEYF.

CDR3 sequence (DNA): TGTGCCAGCAGTTTCCCCCCTTCCACGCTCCTGTTCTACGAGCAGTACTTC. It yields the protein CASSFPPSTLLFYEQYF. V gene TRBV27 combines with J gene TRBJ2-7, with D hard to call. The CDR3 loop spans 17 amino acids. Trimming removed 3 bases from V and 3 bases from J, with 21 bases in between. Germline V gives CDR1 MNHEY, CDR2 SMNVEV (reference sequence).

This chain links TRBV10-2 with TRBJ1-6, with TRBD1 matching 10 bases. CDR3 length: 17 residues. The junction had 14 bases not matched to a gene; V was cut back by 10 bases and J by 5 bases. CDR1 is WSHSY and CDR2 is SAAADI in the germline V gene. CDR3 region: CATQDRGLRGNNSPLHF. The CDR3, as DNA: TGCGCCACCCAAGACAGGGGGCTGCGGGGGAATAATTCACCCCTCCACTTT.

This rearrangement joins TRBV4-1 to TRBJ2-5; 7 bases map to TRBD2. The J segment lost 5 bases and the V segment lost 8 bases, leaving 5 bases of the junction unmatched. The CDR3 covers 12 residues. Germline V lookup: CDR1 MGHRA, CDR2 YSYEKL. The DNA of the CDR3 is TGCGCCAGCGGGGAGGGATGGGAGACCCAGTACTTC. Translating it yields CASGEGWETQYF.